The clone carrying this T cell receptor (beta chain) appeared once. No antigen is known for it. The data stem from a study of CD8 T cells in ankylosing spondylitis. Making the TCR beta libraries involved quantitative 5'-RACE with molecular barcodes. TCRdb redid the calling of the 5' RACE reads with MiXCR, one entry per CDR3 protein. This repertoire shows roughly 470,000 distinct CDR3 sequences, around 26% found once; its top ten account for 0.89%. Findings and limits, study-wide: The authors found the disease-linked clones to be CD8+ and relatively rare in peripheral blood. Apparently characteristic of ankylosing spondylitis blood was a TCR beta motif (fewer than 10 highly homologous variants). Clones linked to disease were reported to show significant enrichment in matched ankylosing spondylitis synovial fluid. Prior literature has documented some motif variants in synovial fluid and blood from reactive arthritis.

V lost 7 bases and J lost 5, with 15 bases in between. The CDR3 is 13 amino acids. The germline V gene encodes CDR1 SGHTS and CDR2 YDEGEE. This TCR came from a male donor with ankylosing spondylitis. The rearrangement joins TRBV5-8 to TRBJ2-5; the D gene is possibly TRBD2 (5 bases). Material for sequencing was blood, either unsorted or a sorted T cell fraction (not recorded which). DNA of the CDR3: TGTGCCAGCTTACGGGAATTCAGGGAGACCCAGTACTTC. Amino acid sequence: CASLREFRETQYF.